This T cell receptor (beta chain) appears in the sequencing data of a study of T cell responses to AZD1222 COVID-19 vaccine. The method was immunoSEQ multiplex PCR; TCRdb's version includes in-frame clones alone and lacks a portion of them. The sample includes fewer than 130,000 clones, about 92% of them seen just once. In the case of this clone: The antigen remains undetermined.

Study-level points and caveats: Targeting of unmutated variant regions was reportedly seen in nearly half of spike-specific TCRs. Donors were largely white British and mainly female; clonal diversity was possibly underestimated. Sampling captured repertoires only after the peak T cell response.

The clonotype was recovered from an adult in good health. Here the sequenced sample was peripheral blood, taken on day 0 of AZD1222 vaccination.

The CDR3 DNA reads as TGTGCCAGCAGCTTCAGACAGGGAAGAAACACCATATATTTT. This codes for CASSFRQGRNTIYF. V gene TRBV7-2 combines with J gene TRBJ1-3, with TRBD1 matching over 7 bases. Germline V CDR1 and CDR2: SGHTA, FQGNSA. CDR3 length equals 14 residues. V shed 3 bases and J 5 bases; nucleotides not matched to a gene: 4.